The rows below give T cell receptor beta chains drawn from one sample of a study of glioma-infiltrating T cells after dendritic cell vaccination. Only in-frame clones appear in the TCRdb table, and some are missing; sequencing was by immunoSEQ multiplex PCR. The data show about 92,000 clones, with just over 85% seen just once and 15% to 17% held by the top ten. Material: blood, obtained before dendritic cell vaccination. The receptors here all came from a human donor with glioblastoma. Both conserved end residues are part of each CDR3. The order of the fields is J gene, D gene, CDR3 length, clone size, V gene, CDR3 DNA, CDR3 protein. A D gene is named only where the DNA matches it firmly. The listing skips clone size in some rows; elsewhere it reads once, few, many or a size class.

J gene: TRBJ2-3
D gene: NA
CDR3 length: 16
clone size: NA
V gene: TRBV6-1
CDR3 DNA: TGTGCCAGCAGTGGGCCGTTGGGCGCTGGGACAGATACGCAGTATTTT
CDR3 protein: CASSGPLGAGTDTQYF

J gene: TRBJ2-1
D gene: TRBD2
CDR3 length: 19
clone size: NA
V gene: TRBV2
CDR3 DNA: TGTGCCAGCAGTAAAAGGGGACTAGCGGGAGGGCCGGTTTGGCATGAGCAGTTCTTC
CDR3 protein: CASSKRGLAGGPVWHEQFF

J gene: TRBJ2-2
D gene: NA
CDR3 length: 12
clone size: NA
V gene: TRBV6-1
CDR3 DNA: TGTGCCAGCAGAGGGGACACCGGGGAGCTGTTTTTT
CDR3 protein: CASRGDTGELFF

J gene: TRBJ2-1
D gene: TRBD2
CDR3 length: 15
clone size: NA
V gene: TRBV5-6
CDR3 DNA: TGTGCCAGCAGCCCGATCGGGGGGACCTACAATGAGCAGTTCTTC
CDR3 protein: CASSPIGGTYNEQFF

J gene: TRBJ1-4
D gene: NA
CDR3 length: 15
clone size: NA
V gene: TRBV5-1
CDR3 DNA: TGCGCCAGCAGCTTGGCTGGACAGCCTAATGAAAAACTGTTTTTT
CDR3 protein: CASSLAGQPNEKLFF

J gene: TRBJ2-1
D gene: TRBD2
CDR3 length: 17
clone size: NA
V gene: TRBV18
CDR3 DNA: TGTGCCAGCTCACCAAGGGGACTTGCGGGAGGCAGGGATGAGCAGTTCTTC
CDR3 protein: CASSPRGLAGGRDEQFF

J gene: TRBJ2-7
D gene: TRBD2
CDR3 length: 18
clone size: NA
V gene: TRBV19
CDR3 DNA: TGTGCCAGTAGCAGGTATTTAGCTAGCGGGGGAAGCTCCTACGAGCAGTACTTC
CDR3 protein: CASSRYLASGGSSYEQYF

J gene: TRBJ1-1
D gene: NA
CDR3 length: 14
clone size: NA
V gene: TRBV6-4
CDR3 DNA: TGTGCCAGCAAACAGGAACCGATGAACACTGAAGCTTTCTTT
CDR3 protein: CASKQEPMNTEAFF

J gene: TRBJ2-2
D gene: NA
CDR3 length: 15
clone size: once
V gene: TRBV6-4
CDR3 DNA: TGTGCCAGCAAGGGGGGGCCGACCGGGGCCGGGGAGCTGTTTTTT
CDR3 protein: CASKGGPTGAGELFF

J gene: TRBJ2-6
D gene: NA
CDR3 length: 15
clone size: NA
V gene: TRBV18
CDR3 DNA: TGTGCCAGCTCGTTAGCAGGGTCTGGGGCCAACGTCCTGACTTTC
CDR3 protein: CASSLAGSGANVLTF

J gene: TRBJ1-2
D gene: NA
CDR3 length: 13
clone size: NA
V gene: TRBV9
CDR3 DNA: TGTGCCAGCAGCGTAGGTAGTTCGTATGGCTACACCTTC
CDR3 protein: CASSVGSSYGYTF

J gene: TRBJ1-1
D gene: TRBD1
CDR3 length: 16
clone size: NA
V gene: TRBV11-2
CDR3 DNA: TGTGCCAGCAGGTCCGGGACAGGAACTCTTAACACTGAAGCTTTCTTT
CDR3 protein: CASRSGTGTLNTEAFF

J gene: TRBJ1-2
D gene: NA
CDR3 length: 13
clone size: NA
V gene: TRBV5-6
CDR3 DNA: TGTGCCAGCAGCGGGGACACTAACTATGGCTACACCTTC
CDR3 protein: CASSGDTNYGYTF

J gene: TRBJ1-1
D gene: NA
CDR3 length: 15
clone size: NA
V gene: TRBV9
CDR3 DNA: TGTGCCAGCAGCGTAGGAAGGGGTGGGCACACTGAAGCTTTCTTT
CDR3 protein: CASSVGRGGHTEAFF

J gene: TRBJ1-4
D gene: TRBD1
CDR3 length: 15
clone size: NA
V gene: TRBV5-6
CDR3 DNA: TGTGCCAGCAGCTGGGGGACAGGGGGAGGTGAAAAACTGTTTTTT
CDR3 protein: CASSWGTGGGEKLFF

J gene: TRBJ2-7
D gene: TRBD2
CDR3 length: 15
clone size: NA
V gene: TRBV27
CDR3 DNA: TGTGCCAGCAGTTTGTCGGGAGGTGGTCCCTACGAGCAGTACTTC
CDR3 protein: CASSLSGGGPYEQYF

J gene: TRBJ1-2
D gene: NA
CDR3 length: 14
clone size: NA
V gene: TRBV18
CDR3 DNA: TGTGCCAGCTCCCCAGCGGGTCAATGGGATGGCTACACCTTC
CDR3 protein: CASSPAGQWDGYTF

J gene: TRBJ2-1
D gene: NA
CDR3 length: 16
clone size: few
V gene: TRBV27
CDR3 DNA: TGTGCCAGCAGTACCGACTTCATATTTCCCTTCAATGAGCAGTTCTTC
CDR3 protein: CASSTDFIFPFNEQFF

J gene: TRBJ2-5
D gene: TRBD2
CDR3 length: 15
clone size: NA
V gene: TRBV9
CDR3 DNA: TGTGCCAGCAGCGCCATAGCGGGCTACCAAGAGACCCAGTACTTC
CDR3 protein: CASSAIAGYQETQYF

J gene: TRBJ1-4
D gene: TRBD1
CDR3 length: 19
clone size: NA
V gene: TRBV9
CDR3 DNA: TGTGCCAGCAGCCGGTACTCCCATGCCCGGACAGGGATAAATGAAAAACTGTTTTTT
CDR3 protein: CASSRYSHARTGINEKLFF

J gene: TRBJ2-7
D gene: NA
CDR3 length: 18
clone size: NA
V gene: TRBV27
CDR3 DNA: TGTGCCAGCAGTCTAACTCCTCCGGACGAGGGTCTTTCCTACGAGCAGTACTTC
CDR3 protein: CASSLTPPDEGLSYEQYF

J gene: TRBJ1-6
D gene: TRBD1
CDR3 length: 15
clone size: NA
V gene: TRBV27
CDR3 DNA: TGTGCCAGCAGTTTGATCGGGACAGGGAATTCACCCCTCCACTTT
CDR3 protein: CASSLIGTGNSPLHF

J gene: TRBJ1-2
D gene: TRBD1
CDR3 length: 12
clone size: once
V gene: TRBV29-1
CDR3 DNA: TGCAGCGAAAGAACAGGGGGCGGCGGCTACACCTTC
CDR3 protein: CSERTGGGGYTF

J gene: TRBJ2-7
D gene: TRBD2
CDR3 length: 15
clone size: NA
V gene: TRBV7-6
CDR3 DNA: TGTGCCAGCAGCTTAGCTAGCGGGACTCAAAACGAGCAGTACTTC
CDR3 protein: CASSLASGTQNEQYF

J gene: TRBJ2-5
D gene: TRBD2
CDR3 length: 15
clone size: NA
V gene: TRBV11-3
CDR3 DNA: TGTGCCAGCAGCTTTGGAGCGGGGGTGGGAGAGACCCAGTACTTC
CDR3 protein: CASSFGAGVGETQYF

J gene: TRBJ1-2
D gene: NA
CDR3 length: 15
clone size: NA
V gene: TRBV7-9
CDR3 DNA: TGTGCCAGCAGCCCGGGACAAAATGGAGCCTGGGGCTACACCTTC
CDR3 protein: CASSPGQNGAWGYTF

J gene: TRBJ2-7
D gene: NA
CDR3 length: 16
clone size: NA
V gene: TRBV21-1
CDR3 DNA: TGTGCCAGCAGCCCGCGGACAGATCTCAGCTCCTACGAGCAGTACTTC
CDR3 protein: CASSPRTDLSSYEQYF

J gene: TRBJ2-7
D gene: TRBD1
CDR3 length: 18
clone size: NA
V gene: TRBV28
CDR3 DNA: TGTGCCAGCAGTACAAATCGGCTCGGACAGGGGGATTCCTACGAGCAGTACTTC
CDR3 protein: CASSTNRLGQGDSYEQYF

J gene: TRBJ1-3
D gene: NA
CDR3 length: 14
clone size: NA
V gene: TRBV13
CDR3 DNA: TGTGCCAGCAGCTTGGCTCCAAGAGGAAACACCATATATTTT
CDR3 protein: CASSLAPRGNTIYF

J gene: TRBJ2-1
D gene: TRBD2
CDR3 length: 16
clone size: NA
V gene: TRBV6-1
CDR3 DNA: TGTGCCAGCAGTGAAGAGGGCGGGGGGCAGTACAATGAGCAGTTCTTC
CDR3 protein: CASSEEGGGQYNEQFF

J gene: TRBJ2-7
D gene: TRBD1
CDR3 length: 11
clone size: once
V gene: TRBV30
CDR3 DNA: TGTGCCTGGAGTGTAGGACGGGACAGGGAGTTC
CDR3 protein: CAWSVGRDREF

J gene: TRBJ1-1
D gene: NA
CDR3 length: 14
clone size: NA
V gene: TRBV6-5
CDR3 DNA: TGTGCCAGCAGTTACGCACCTATGAACACTGAAGCTTTCTTT
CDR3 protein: CASSYAPMNTEAFF

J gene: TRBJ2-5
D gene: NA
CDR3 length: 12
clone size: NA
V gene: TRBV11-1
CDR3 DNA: TGTGCCAGCAGCTTAGTAGTAGAGACCCAGTACTTC
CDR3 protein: CASSLVVETQYF

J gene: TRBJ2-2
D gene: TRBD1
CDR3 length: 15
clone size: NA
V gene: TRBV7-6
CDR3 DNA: TGTGCCAGCAGCCGACAGGGGGCGAGCACCGGGGAGCTGTTTTTT
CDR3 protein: CASSRQGASTGELFF

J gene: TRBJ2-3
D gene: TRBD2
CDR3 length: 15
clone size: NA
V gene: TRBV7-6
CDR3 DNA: TGTGCCAGCAGCGGCGGGCGGGGGGCAGTGGATACGCAGTATTTT
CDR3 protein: CASSGGRGAVDTQYF

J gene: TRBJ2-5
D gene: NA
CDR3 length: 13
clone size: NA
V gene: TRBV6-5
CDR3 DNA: TGTGCCAGCAGACCACAGGGACAAGAGACCCAGTACTTC
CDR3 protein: CASRPQGQETQYF

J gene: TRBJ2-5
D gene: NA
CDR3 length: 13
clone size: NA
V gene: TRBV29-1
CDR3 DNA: TGCAGCGTTCACGGTGTTCTCCAAGAGACCCAGTACTTC
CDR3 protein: CSVHGVLQETQYF